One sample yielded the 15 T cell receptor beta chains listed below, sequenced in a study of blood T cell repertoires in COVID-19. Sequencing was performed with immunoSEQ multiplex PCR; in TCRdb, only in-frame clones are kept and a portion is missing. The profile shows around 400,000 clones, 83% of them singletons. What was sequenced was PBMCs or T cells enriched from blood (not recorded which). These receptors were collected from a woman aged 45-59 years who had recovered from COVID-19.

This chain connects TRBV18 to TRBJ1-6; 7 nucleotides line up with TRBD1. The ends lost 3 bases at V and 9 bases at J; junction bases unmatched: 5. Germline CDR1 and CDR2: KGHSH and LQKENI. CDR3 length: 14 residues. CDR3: CASSPTGALSPLHF. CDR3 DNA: TGTGCCAGCTCACCTACAGGGGCGCTTTCACCCCTCCACTTT.

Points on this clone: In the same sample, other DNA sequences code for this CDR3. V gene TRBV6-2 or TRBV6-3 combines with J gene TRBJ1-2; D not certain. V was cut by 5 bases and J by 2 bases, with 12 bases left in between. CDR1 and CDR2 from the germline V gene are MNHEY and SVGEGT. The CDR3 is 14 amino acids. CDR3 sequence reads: CASSAGITNYGYTF. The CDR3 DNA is TGTGCCAGCAGTGCCGGGATTACCAACTATGGCTACACCTTC.

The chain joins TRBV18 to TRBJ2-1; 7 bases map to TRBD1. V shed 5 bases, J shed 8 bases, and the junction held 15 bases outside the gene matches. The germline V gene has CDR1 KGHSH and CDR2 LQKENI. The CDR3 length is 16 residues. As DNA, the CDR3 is TGTGCCAGCTCAACGGATGACAGGGCGGATTCGTATGAGCAGTTCTTC. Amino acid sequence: CASSTDDRADSYEQFF.

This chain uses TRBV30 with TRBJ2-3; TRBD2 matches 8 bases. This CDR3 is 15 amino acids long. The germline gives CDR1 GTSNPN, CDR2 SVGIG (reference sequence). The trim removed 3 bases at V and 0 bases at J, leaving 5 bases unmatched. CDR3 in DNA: TGTGCCTGGAGCATCGGGAGGGCCAGCACAGATACGCAGTATTTT. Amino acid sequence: CAWSIGRASTDTQYF.

CDR3 protein: CARAEGPNTEAFF. In DNA form, the CDR3 reads TGTGCCCGTGCGGAGGGGCCGAACACTGAAGCTTTCTTT. The V gene is TRBV30, the J gene TRBJ1-1, with a tentative D call TRBD1 (5 bases). The CDR3 is made up of 13 amino acids. V was shortened by 8 bases and J by 1 base, with 14 bases between the two germline ends. Germline V CDR1 and CDR2: GTSNPN, SVGIG (reference sequence).

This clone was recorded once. CDR3 in DNA: TGTGCCAGCAGTTTGATCGGCACCGGGGAGCTGTTTTTT. Residues: CASSLIGTGELFF. This chain links TRBV12-3 or TRBV12-4 with TRBJ2-2; D gene uncertain. The CDR3 runs 13 residues. V lost 3 bases and J 4 bases, leaving 6 bases between the germline ends.

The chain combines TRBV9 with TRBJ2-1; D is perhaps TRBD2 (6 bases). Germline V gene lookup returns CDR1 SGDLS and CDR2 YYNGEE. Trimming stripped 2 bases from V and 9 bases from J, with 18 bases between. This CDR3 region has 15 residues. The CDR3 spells CASSVEGNRRGEQFF. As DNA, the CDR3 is TGTGCCAGCAGCGTGGAGGGTAACAGGAGAGGTGAGCAGTTCTTC.

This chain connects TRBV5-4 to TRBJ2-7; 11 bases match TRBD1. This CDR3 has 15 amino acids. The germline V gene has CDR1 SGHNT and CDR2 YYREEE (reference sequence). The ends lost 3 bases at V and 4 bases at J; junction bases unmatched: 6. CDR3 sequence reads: CASSWPGQGVYEQYF. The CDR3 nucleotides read TGTGCCAGCAGCTGGCCGGGACAGGGGGTTTACGAGCAGTACTTC.

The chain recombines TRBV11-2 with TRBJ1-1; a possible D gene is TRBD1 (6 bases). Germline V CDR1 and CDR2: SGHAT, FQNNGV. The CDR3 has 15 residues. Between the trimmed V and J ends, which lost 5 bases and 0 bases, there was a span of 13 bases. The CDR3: CASSPAGTLNTEAFF. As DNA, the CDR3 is TGTGCCAGCAGCCCCGCCGGGACATTGAACACTGAAGCTTTCTTT.

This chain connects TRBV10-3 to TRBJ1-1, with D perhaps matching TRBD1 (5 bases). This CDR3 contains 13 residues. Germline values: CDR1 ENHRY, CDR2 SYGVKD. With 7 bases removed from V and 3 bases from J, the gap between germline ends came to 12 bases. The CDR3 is CAITTGGDTEAFF. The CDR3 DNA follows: TGTGCCATCACGACTGGAGGGGACACTGAAGCTTTCTTT.

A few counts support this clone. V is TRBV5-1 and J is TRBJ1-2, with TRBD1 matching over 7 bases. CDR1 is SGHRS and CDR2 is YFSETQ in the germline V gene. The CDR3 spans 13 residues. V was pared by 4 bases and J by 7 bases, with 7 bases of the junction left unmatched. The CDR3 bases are TGCGCCAGCAGCCCCACAGGGGTAGCTGGCTACACCTTC. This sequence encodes CASSPTGVAGYTF.

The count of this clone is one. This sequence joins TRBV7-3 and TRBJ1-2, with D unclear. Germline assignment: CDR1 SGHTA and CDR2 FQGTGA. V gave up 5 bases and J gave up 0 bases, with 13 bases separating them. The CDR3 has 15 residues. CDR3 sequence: CASSPHPLSNYGYTF. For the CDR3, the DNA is TGTGCCAGCAGCCCTCACCCACTCTCTAACTATGGCTACACCTTC.

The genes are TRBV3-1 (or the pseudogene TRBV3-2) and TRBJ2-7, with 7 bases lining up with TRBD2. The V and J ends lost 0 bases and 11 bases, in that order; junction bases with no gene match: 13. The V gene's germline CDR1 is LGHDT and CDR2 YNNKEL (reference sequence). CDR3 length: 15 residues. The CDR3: CASSQDSPGGFIEYF. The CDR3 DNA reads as TGTGCCAGCAGCCAAGATTCCCCCGGGGGGTTTATTGAGTACTTC.

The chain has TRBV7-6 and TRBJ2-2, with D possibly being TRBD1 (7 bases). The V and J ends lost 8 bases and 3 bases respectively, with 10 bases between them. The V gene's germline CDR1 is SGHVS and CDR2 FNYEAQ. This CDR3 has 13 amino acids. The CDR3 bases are TGTGCCAGCGCGGGACAGCACACCGGGGAGCTGTTTTTT. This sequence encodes CASAGQHTGELFF.

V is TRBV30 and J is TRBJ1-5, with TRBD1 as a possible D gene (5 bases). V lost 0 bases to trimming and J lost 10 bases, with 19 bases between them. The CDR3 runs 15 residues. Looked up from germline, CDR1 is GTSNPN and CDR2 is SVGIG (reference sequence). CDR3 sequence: CAWSVGSPAGGPQHF. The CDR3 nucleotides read TGTGCCTGGAGTGTAGGATCCCCAGCGGGGGGACCCCAGCATTTT.